This entry lists 29 T cell receptor beta chains sequenced from one sample in a study of identical twins. TCRdb processed the 5' RACE reads anew with MiXCR; each CDR3 protein has one entry. This sample has some 900,000 distinct CDR3 sequences, with roughly an eighth found just once. These same records also appear under a second study, on yellow fever vaccine responses in identical twins.

The sample was PBMCs. Every receptor here comes from a woman between 18 and 29 years old in good health.

The chain combines TRBV28 with TRBJ2-2; 9 nucleotides line up with TRBD2. The CDR3 is 16 amino acids. Germline lookup yields CDR1 MDHEN and CDR2 SYDVKM. The ends lost 3 bases at V and 6 bases at J; junction bases unmatched: 8. CDR3 amino acids: CASSFEPSGKAGELFF. As DNA, the CDR3 is TGTGCCAGCAGTTTTGAGCCTAGCGGGAAAGCCGGGGAGCTGTTTTTT.

The chain employs TRBV5-1 and TRBJ2-1; 12 bases are a match to TRBD1. Germline-derived CDR1 and CDR2 are SGHRS and YFSETQ. The J segment lost 9 bases and the V segment lost 5 bases, leaving 6 bases of the junction unmatched. The CDR3 sequence is 14 residues long. CDR3 bases: TGCGCCAGCAGACCGGGACAGGGGGCTGGTGAGCAGTTCTTC. Amino acid sequence: CASRPGQGAGEQFF.

In this sample, this clonotype turned up a few times. The chain combines TRBV5-1 with TRBJ2-1; 9 bases fit TRBD1. V lost 7 bases, J lost 10 bases, and 15 bases stayed unmatched. Germline CDR1 is SGHRS and CDR2 is YFSETQ. The CDR3 consists of 15 residues. CDR3 protein: CASQGRGQGRDEQFF. The CDR3 DNA reads TGCGCCAGCCAAGGGAGGGGACAGGGACGCGACGAGCAGTTCTTC.

The chain has TRBV4-1 and TRBJ1-1, with TRBD1 identical over 7 bases. V was pared by 2 bases and J by 1 base, with 13 bases of the junction left unmatched. Per germline, CDR1 MGHRA and CDR2 YSYEKL. CDR3 size: 18 residues. The CDR3 here is CASSQPHRGPLGNTEAFF. CDR3 nucleotide sequence: TGCGCCAGCAGCCAACCTCACAGGGGTCCCCTAGGGAACACTGAAGCTTTCTTT.

This clonotype was observed many times. The chain combines TRBV3-1 with TRBJ2-5; perhaps TRBD1 as D (6 bases). Germline V gene sequence: CDR1 LGHDT, CDR2 YNNKEL (reference sequence). The V end was cut by 4 bases, the J end by 3 bases, with 15 bases between. This CDR3 has 15 residues. The CDR3, as DNA: TGTGCCAGCAGCCCATGGGGGCTAAGAGAAGAGACCCAGTACTTC. Translation: CASSPWGLREETQYF.

A few counts support this clonotype. The V call is TRBV4-1, the J call TRBJ2-1, with 12 bases matching TRBD2. The CDR3 contains 18 residues. Germline-derived CDR1 and CDR2 are MGHRA and YSYEKL. Trimming at V came to 5 bases and at J to 9 bases, leaving 17 bases not matched to a gene. CDR3 amino acids: CASSSHRAALAGGIEQFF. The CDR3 nucleotides read TGCGCCAGCAGCTCTCACAGGGCGGCACTAGCGGGAGGAATTGAGCAGTTCTTC.

The rearrangement links TRBV20-1 to TRBJ2-7, with a weak D call TRBD1 (6 bases). Germline V gives CDR1 DFQATT, CDR2 SNEGSKA (reference sequence). Trimming stripped 0 bases from V and 3 bases from J, with 12 bases between. The CDR3 runs to 14 residues. The CDR3 is CSARDRDNIYEQYV. The CDR3 DNA reads as TGCAGTGCTAGAGATCGGGACAATATCTACGAGCAGTACGTC.

There are many counts of this clonotype. The chain has TRBV10-3 and TRBJ1-6; a possible D gene is TRBD1 (5 bases). The CDR3 extends over 16 amino acids. Germline assignment: CDR1 ENHRY and CDR2 SYGVKD. Trimming left V 2 bases short and J 4 bases short, with 12 bases between. Here the CDR3 reads CAISEGRVLYNSPLHF. CDR3 DNA: TGTGCCATCAGTGAGGGCAGGGTTCTATATAATTCACCCCTCCACTTT.

The rearrangement uses TRBV12-3 or TRBV12-4 and TRBJ2-5, with D tentatively TRBD2 (7 bases). V lost 6 bases and J 4 bases, leaving 15 bases between the germline ends. This CDR3 is built from 14 residues. As DNA, the CDR3 is TGTGCCAGCAGGACTCGGGGGGCGGGAGAGACCCAGTACTTC. Protein product: CASRTRGAGETQYF.

This clonotype was seen ten or more times. The gene calls are TRBV13 and TRBJ1-2; TRBD1 agrees at 12 bases. V lost 1 base to trimming and J lost 3 bases; unmatched junction nucleotides: 6. CDR1 PRHDT and CDR2 FYEKMQ come from the germline V gene (reference sequence). The CDR3 consists of 17 residues. The CDR3 region has the DNA TGTGCCAGCAGCTTAGCCCCGGGACAGGGGGCGGACTATGGCTACACCTTC. This encodes CASSLAPGQGADYGYTF. The variable domain in full, completed from reference TRBV13 and TRBJ1-2, reads AAGVIQSPRHLIKEKRETATLKCYPIPRHDTVYWYQQGPGQDPQFLISFYEKMQSDKGSIPDRFSAQQFSDYHSELNMSSLELGDSALYFCASSLAPGQGADYGYTFGSGTRLTVV.

The table lists this clonotype with a few counts. The genes are TRBV11-2 and TRBJ2-2; 8 bases agree with TRBD2. The CDR3 length is 19 residues. V shed 5 bases and J 4 bases; nucleotides not matched to a gene: 18. Per the germline V gene, CDR1 is SGHAT and CDR2 is FQNNGV. Written as DNA, the CDR3 is TGTGCCAGCAGCCCCCGGGGGGTAGCGGGAACCCGGGGCACCGGGGAGCTGTTTTTT. This translates into CASSPRGVAGTRGTGELFF.

This clonotype occurred many times. The chain carries TRBV10-3 and TRBJ2-7; no definite D call. Trimming cost V 6 bases and J 3 bases, with 12 bases left between them. Germline CDR1 reads ENHRY; CDR2 reads SYGVKD. The CDR3 consists of 13 residues. The CDR3 loop is CAISLKQDYEQYF. The CDR3 DNA reads TGTGCCATCAGCCTCAAACAAGACTACGAGCAGTACTTC.

V gene TRBV7-9 combines with J gene TRBJ2-7; 9 positions match TRBD2. Trimming took 0 bases from V and 0 from J; bases not matched to a gene: 6. CDR3 length equals 17 residues. CDR1 and CDR2 from the germline V gene are SEHNR and FQNEAQ (reference sequence). The CDR3 bases are TGTGCCAGCAGCTTAGCGTCTAGCGGGAAGAGCTCCTACGAGCAGTACGTC. Amino acid sequence: CASSLASSGKSSYEQYV.

This clonotype appeared many times. The genes are TRBV10-3 and TRBJ1-3, with 9 bases that match TRBD1. V was clipped by 1 base and J by 7 bases; unmatched bases: 5. Germline V CDR1 and CDR2: ENHRY, SYGVKD. There are 15 residues in the CDR3. The CDR3 reads CAISEFGQGSNTIYF. DNA of the CDR3: TGTGCCATCAGTGAGTTTGGACAGGGGAGTAACACCATATATTTT.

This clonotype came up a few times. This rearrangement joins TRBV4-1 to TRBJ2-1; 13 bases map to TRBD2. V trimming: 4 bases; J trimming: 8 bases; junction bases outside the gene matches: 11. CDR3 length: 17 residues. Germline values: CDR1 MGHRA, CDR2 YSYEKL. CDR3 in amino acids: CASSPKTSGGPLHEQFF. CDR3 nucleotides: TGCGCCAGCAGCCCTAAGACTAGCGGGGGGCCCCTTCATGAGCAGTTCTTC.

This clonotype was observed at least ten times. This chain uses TRBV14 with TRBJ2-1; no firm D call. The V end was cut by 1 base, the J end by 6 bases, with 7 bases between. The length of the CDR3 is 13 residues. The germline V gene encodes CDR1 SGHDN and CDR2 FVKESK. The CDR3 nucleotides read TGTGCCAGCAGCCAAGGGTTAGGCAATGAGCAGTTCTTC. Its protein is CASSQGLGNEQFF.

The chain carries TRBV24-1 and TRBJ1-2; 7 nucleotides agree with TRBD1. This CDR3 has 16 amino acids. Losses at the gene ends were 3 bases for V and 6 bases for J; bases not matched to a gene: 12. Germline V CDR1 and CDR2: KGHDR, SFDVKD. For the CDR3, the DNA is TGTGCCACCAGTGATAAGGGGGCGAGGGACTTGGATGGCTACACCTTC. It specifies CATSDKGARDLDGYTF.

This clonotype occurred many times. The rearrangement links TRBV5-1 to TRBJ1-2, with a weak D call TRBD1 (6 bases). This CDR3 comprises 14 residues. Germline V gene lookup returns CDR1 SGHRS and CDR2 YFSETQ. V lost 0 bases and J lost 2, with 8 bases in between. The CDR3 protein is CASSLGQDNYGYTF. CDR3 nucleotide sequence: TGCGCCAGCAGCTTGGGACAGGACAACTATGGCTACACCTTC.

This clonotype was observed a handful of times. J is TRBJ1-5 and V is TRBV7-6; 7 bases map to TRBD1. Germline V gene lookup returns CDR1 SGHVS and CDR2 FNYEAQ. The CDR3 runs 15 residues. V gave up 1 base and J gave up 7 bases; unmatched junction bases: 7. The CDR3 region has the DNA TGTGCCAGCAGCTTAGAGGCAGGGGGGGACCAGCCCCAGCATTTT. Translated: CASSLEAGGDQPQHF.

In its sample, this clonotype was seen a few times. The J gene is TRBJ2-1, the V gene TRBV20-1; 9 nucleotides align to TRBD2. Unmatched junction bases numbered 3, after V lost 6 bases and J lost 0 bases. Germline V gene data show CDR1 as DFQATT and CDR2 as SNEGSKA (reference sequence). The CDR3 consists of 14 residues. The CDR3 DNA reads TGCAGTGCCCAGCGGGGGGACTCCTACAATGAGCAGTTCTTC. This codes for CSAQRGDSYNEQFF.

V usage is TRBV15 and J usage is TRBJ2-1; 9 bases fit TRBD2. Germline lookup yields CDR1 LNHNV and CDR2 YYDKDF (reference sequence). V lost 1 base and J lost 2; bases outside the gene matches: 0. The CDR3 covers 15 residues. CDR3 region: CATSRVAGAYNEQFF. CDR3 bases: TGTGCCACCAGCAGAGTAGCGGGAGCCTACAATGAGCAGTTCTTC.

J is TRBJ2-7 and V is TRBV21-1; the table's D call TRBD2 went unverified against the DNA. TRBV21-1 is classified as a pseudogene. The CDR3 is 15 residues long. The CDR3 spells CASSNRGGSGYEQYF. CDR3 nucleotides: TGTGCCAGCAGCAACCGAGGCGGGAGTGGTTACGAGCAGTACTTC.

The V call is TRBV12-3 or TRBV12-4, the J call TRBJ2-1, with 8 bases matching TRBD2. The CDR3 runs 16 residues. With V trimmed by 6 bases and J by 7 bases, 14 bases remained unmatched. CDR3 in DNA: TGTGCCAGCAGCTGGAAGACAAGACTAGCGCCGAATGAGCAGTTCTTC. This translates into CASSWKTRLAPNEQFF.

In this sample, this clonotype turned up a few times. The V and J genes are TRBV20-1 and TRBJ2-2, with D maybe TRBD1 (6 bases). Germline V CDR1 and CDR2: DFQATT, SNEGSKA (reference sequence). Trimming removed 5 bases from V and 8 bases from J, with 12 bases in between. The CDR3 runs to 12 residues. CDR3 region: CSADTGFGELFF. In DNA, the CDR3 is TGCAGTGCTGATACAGGGTTTGGGGAGCTGTTTTTT.

The CDR3 loop reads CAISDGGSRETQYF. DNA for the CDR3: TGTGCCATCAGCGACGGAGGGAGTAGAGAGACCCAGTACTTC. J is TRBJ2-5 and V is TRBV10-3; the D gene is possibly TRBD2 (6 bases). Germline CDR1 ENHRY, CDR2 SYGVKD. The CDR3 is 14 residues long. Trimming pared 6 bases from V and 4 bases from J, leaving 15 bases between.

The J gene is TRBJ1-5, the V gene TRBV21-1; the table assigns TRBD1, which was not confirmed against the DNA. TRBV21-1 is designated a pseudogene. This CDR3 has 18 amino acids. CDR3 sequence: CASTFPPEWDRSHQPQHF. The CDR3 nucleotides read TGTGCCAGCACCTTTCCCCCAGAATGGGACCGGTCCCATCAGCCCCAGCATTTT.

This clonotype was seen more than once but under ten times. The V call is TRBV9, the J call TRBJ2-3, with 12 bases identical to TRBD2. Germline V gene data show CDR1 as SGDLS and CDR2 as YYNGEE. V shed 5 bases and J 9 bases; nucleotides not matched to a gene: 10. This CDR3 region has 15 residues. The CDR3 is CASSLKTSGSITQYF. CDR3 DNA sequence: TGTGCCAGCAGTTTAAAGACTAGCGGGAGCATCACGCAGTATTTT.

This chain joins TRBV2 and TRBJ2-5; D may be TRBD1 (6 bases). The V gene lost 6 bases and the J gene lost 1 base, with 9 bases spanning the gap. Germline V gives CDR1 SNHLY, CDR2 FYNNEI. CDR3 length: 13 amino acids. The DNA for the CDR3 is TGTGCCAGCAGGGACAGAATCCAAGAGACCCAGTACTTC. Translating it yields CASRDRIQETQYF.

The chain has TRBV5-1 and TRBJ2-5, with D hard to call. V lost 3 bases to trimming and J lost 3 bases, with 9 bases between them. CDR1 is SGHRS and CDR2 is YFSETQ in the germline V gene. The CDR3 length is 13 residues. CDR3 DNA: TGCGCCAGCAGCTCACGGAACAAAGAGACCCAGTACTTC. The encoded protein is CASSSRNKETQYF.